This entry describes one TCR beta chain. The data originate from a study of technical replicates of blood from several donors. The V segment lost 1 base and the J segment 0 bases; nucleotides outside the gene matches: 9. This CDR3 region has 18 residues. Germline values: CDR1 GTSNPN, CDR2 SVGIG (reference sequence). Sequenced by immunoSEQ multiplex PCR; TCRdb stores in-frame clones only, minus some. The repertoire holds under 90,000 clones, with approximately 94% as singletons. The source material was T cells isolated from PBMCs. The chain recombines TRBV30 with TRBJ1-6; the match to TRBD1 covers 7 bases. The sequence was collected from a human donor in good health. The CDR3 loop is CAWSELTGFSSYNSPLHF. The CDR3 region has the DNA TGTGCCTGGAGTGAACTGACAGGGTTTAGCTCCTATAATTCACCCCTCCACTTT. Drawing the rest from reference TRBV30 and TRBJ1-6, the complete variable domain is SQTIHQWPATLVQPVGSPLSLECTVEGTSNPNLYWYRQAAGRGLQLLFYSVGIGQISSEVPQNLSASRPQDRQFILSSKKLLLSDSGFYLCAWSELTGFSSYNSPLHFGNGTRLTVT.